A single sample is the source of the 7 T cell receptor beta chains below, sequenced in a study of spatial heterogeneity in lung cancer. Indicated time point: sample taken at primary tumor resection. TCRdb re-called the 5' RACE reads with MiXCR, one entry per CDR3 protein. Among tens of thousands of distinct CDR3 sequences listed, approximately 3% were seen once. Sequenced here: PBMCs, sampled at surgery. These receptors all stem from a female donor with early-stage non-small cell lung cancer.

In its sample, this clonotype was seen a few times. The chain is built from TRBV30 and TRBJ1-2; 10 bases agree with TRBD1. J gave up 3 bases and V 4 bases, and 5 bases lay outside the gene matches. The CDR3 has 14 amino acids. From germline, CDR1 is GTSNPN and CDR2 SVGIG (reference sequence). CDR3 sequence: CAWNPTGGDYGYTF. As DNA, the CDR3 is TGTGCCTGGAACCCGACAGGGGGCGACTATGGCTACACCTTC. The full variable domain, with the rest looked up from reference TRBV30 and TRBJ1-2, is SQTIHQWPATLVQPVGSPLSLECTVEGTSNPNLYWYRQAAGRGLQLLFYSVGIGQISSEVPQNLSASRPQDRQFILSSKKLLLSDSGFYLCAWNPTGGDYGYTFGSGTRLTVV.

This clonotype was observed a few times. This sequence joins TRBV27 and TRBJ2-7; 8 nucleotides match TRBD2. Per the germline V gene, CDR1 is MNHEY and CDR2 is SMNVEV (reference sequence). This CDR3 has 14 amino acids. With 2 bases clipped from V and 5 bases from J, the junction kept 5 bases outside the gene matches. The CDR3 region is CASSLAGGVDEQYF. The CDR3 bases are TGTGCCAGCAGTTTAGCGGGAGGAGTGGACGAGCAGTACTTC.

Notes on this clonotype: This may arise from a read error, as a much more abundant clone is one base away. As DNA, the CDR3 is TGTGCCAGCAGTGAAGGGTTCGCCGGGTATGACAATCAGCCCCGGCATTTT. Protein sequence: CASSEGFAGYDNQPRHF. The genes are TRBV2 and TRBJ1-5; D ambiguous. This CDR3 is 17 amino acids long. Germline CDR1 SNHLY, CDR2 FYNNEI.

This clonotype is categorized as medium-sized (0.01 to 0.1%). The V call is TRBV5-1, the J call TRBJ2-7, with 8 bases identical to TRBD1. Germline loops: CDR1 SGHRS, CDR2 YFSETQ. Unmatched junction bases numbered 2, after V lost 4 bases and J lost 2 bases. The CDR3 sequence is 13 residues long. The CDR3 nucleotides are TGCGCCAGCAGCGGACAGGGTACCTACGAGCAGTACTTC. Its translation is CASSGQGTYEQYF. The full variable domain, its missing parts supplied by reference TRBV5-1 and TRBJ2-7, is KAGVTQTPRYLIKTRGQQVTLSCSPISGHRSVSWYQQTPGQGLQFLFEYFSETQRNKGNFPGRFSGRQFSNSRSEMNVSTLELGDSALYLCASSGQGTYEQYFGPGTRLTVT.

This clonotype was detected ten times or more. The rearrangement uses TRBV5-1 and TRBJ2-6; 7 nucleotides match TRBD1. Per germline, CDR1 SGHRS and CDR2 YFSETQ. J lost 3 bases, V lost 0 bases, and 6 bases had no gene match. The CDR3 has 17 amino acids. The chain's CDR3 is CASSLGQGLVGANVLTF. The CDR3 region has the DNA TGCGCCAGCAGCTTGGGACAGGGTTTAGTTGGGGCCAACGTCCTGACTTTC.

In its sample, this clonotype was seen many times. The CDR3 is CASRPITGGTDTQYF. In DNA, the CDR3 is TGTGCCAGCAGACCGATCACTGGGGGCACAGATACGCAGTATTTT. V is TRBV7-9 and J is TRBJ2-3; D gene ambiguous. The CDR3 sequence is 15 residues long. The V end lost 6 bases, the J end lost 1 base, and 14 bases lay between the germline ends. Germline V gene data show CDR1 as SEHNR and CDR2 as FQNEAQ (reference sequence). Supplemented by reference TRBV7-9 and TRBJ2-3, the full variable domain reads DTGVSQNPRHKITKRGQNVTFRCDPISEHNRLYWYRQTLGQGPEFLTYFQNEAQLEKSRLLSDRFSAERPKGSFSTLEIQRTEQGDSAMYLCASRPITGGTDTQYFGPGTRLTVL.

Within the sample, this clonotype is medium-sized. This rearrangement joins TRBV7-2 to TRBJ2-3, with 10 bases lining up with TRBD2. Germline trimming cut 5 bases from V and 4 bases from J; bases unmatched to any gene: 6. The germline CDR1 and CDR2 sequences are SGHTA and FQGNSA. The CDR3 length is 15 residues. In DNA, the CDR3 is TGTGCCAGCAGCCCCCTTAGCGGGAGGTCAGATACGCAGTATTTT. Translating it yields CASSPLSGRSDTQYF.